What follows are 8 T cell receptor beta chains derived from one specimen sequenced in a study of blood T cell repertoires in COVID-19. Using immunoSEQ multiplex PCR, the repertoire was profiled, and TCRdb retains in-frame clones only, with some absent. There are around 250,000 clones in the sample; around 86% occur only once, and about 8.8% lies in the top ten. Sequencing input: peripheral blood. The receptors were sampled from a man between 40 and 49 years old with active or convalescent COVID-19.

In this sample, this clone turned up a few times. V usage is TRBV7-9 and J usage is TRBJ2-7, with D possibly TRBD1 on 5 matching bases. The V gene lost 4 bases and the J gene lost 5 bases, with 18 bases spanning the gap. This CDR3 has 15 residues. Germline V lookup: CDR1 SEHNR, CDR2 FQNEAQ (reference sequence). The CDR3 spells CASSSDSKGSHEQYF. CDR3 DNA sequence: TGTGCCAGCAGCTCCGACTCCAAGGGGTCCCACGAGCAGTACTTC.

The rearrangement joins TRBV27 to TRBJ2-3; 9 bases are a match to TRBD2. Germline V gene lookup returns CDR1 MNHEY and CDR2 SMNVEV (reference sequence). J was trimmed by 0 bases and V by 2 bases; bases with no gene match: 9. CDR3 length equals 18 residues. The CDR3 sequence: CASSLLAGIPGSTDTQYF. In nucleotides, the CDR3 is TGTGCCAGCAGTTTACTAGCGGGGATCCCGGGGAGCACAGATACGCAGTATTTT.

The chain carries TRBV19 and TRBJ2-2; possible D gene TRBD1, 6 bases. This CDR3 spans 17 amino acids. Trimming cost V 8 bases and J 6 bases, with 25 bases left between them. Germline V gives CDR1 LNHDA, CDR2 SQIVND (reference sequence). The CDR3 sequence is CASSVVVGRGDPGELFF. In DNA form, the CDR3 reads TGTGCCAGTTCGGTTGTCGTGGGCAGGGGTGATCCCGGGGAGCTGTTTTTT. The full variable domain, rest sourced from reference TRBV19 and TRBJ2-2, is DGGITQSPKYLFRKEGQNVTLSCEQNLNHDAMYWYRQDPGQGLRLIYYSQIVNDFQKGDIAEGYSVSREKKESFPLTVTSAQKNPTAFYLCASSVVVGRGDPGELFFGEGSRLTVL.

V usage is TRBV5-1 and J usage is TRBJ2-7, with D perhaps TRBD1 (7 bases). CDR1 is SGHRS, CDR2 YFSETQ, per germline. The CDR3 is 15 residues long. Trimming cost V 4 bases and J 1 base, with 15 bases left between them. CDR3 in amino acids: CASSARQGGSYEQYF. The CDR3 bases are TGCGCCAGCAGCGCGCGCCAGGGGGGTTCCTACGAGCAGTACTTC. Together with reference TRBV5-1 and TRBJ2-7, the CDR3 gives the full variable domain: KAGVTQTPRYLIKTRGQQVTLSCSPISGHRSVSWYQQTPGQGLQFLFEYFSETQRNKGNFPGRFSGRQFSNSRSEMNVSTLELGDSALYLCASSARQGGSYEQYFGPGTRLTVT.

This rearrangement joins TRBV5-1 to TRBJ1-1; TRBD1 is a possible D gene (6 bases). This CDR3 spans 14 amino acids. V was cut by 4 bases and J by 1 base, with 11 bases left in between. The germline V gene encodes CDR1 SGHRS and CDR2 YFSETQ. CDR3 sequence reads: CASSKPGQNTEAFF. The CDR3 DNA reads TGCGCCAGCAGCAAACCGGGACAGAACACTGAAGCTTTCTTT. Full variable domain (outside the CDR3, taken from reference TRBV5-1 and TRBJ1-1): KAGVTQTPRYLIKTRGQQVTLSCSPISGHRSVSWYQQTPGQGLQFLFEYFSETQRNKGNFPGRFSGRQFSNSRSEMNVSTLELGDSALYLCASSKPGQNTEAFFGQGTRLTVV.

This rearrangement joins TRBV29-1 to TRBJ2-1, with 9 bases that match TRBD2. The trim removed 7 bases at V and 2 bases at J, leaving 3 bases unmatched. The CDR3 loop spans 13 amino acids. The germline gives CDR1 SQVTM, CDR2 ANQGSEA. The CDR3 here is CSEQRGAYNEQFF. CDR3 DNA sequence: TGCAGCGAACAGCGGGGGGCCTACAATGAGCAGTTCTTC.

J is TRBJ1-4 and V is TRBV7-9; D is unclear. This CDR3 has 16 amino acids. The germline V and J ends were trimmed by 5 bases and 4 bases, with 17 bases remaining between them. Per germline, CDR1 SEHNR and CDR2 FQNEAQ (reference sequence). CDR3 region: CASSAGSRDINEKLFF. The CDR3 bases are TGTGCCAGCAGCGCCGGGAGCCGGGATATTAATGAAAAACTGTTTTTT. The whole variable domain, remainder taken from reference TRBV7-9 and TRBJ1-4, is DTGVSQNPRHKITKRGQNVTFRCDPISEHNRLYWYRQTLGQGPEFLTYFQNEAQLEKSRLLSDRFSAERPKGSFSTLEIQRTEQGDSAMYLCASSAGSRDINEKLFFGSGTQLSVL.

The rearrangement joins TRBV5-6 to TRBJ2-7; 7 bases are a match to TRBD1. The CDR3 consists of 14 residues. Trimming cost V 2 bases and J 3 bases; bases outside gene matches: 5. The germline V gene has CDR1 SGHDT and CDR2 YYEEEE. The CDR3 sequence is CASSLAGTVYEQYF. The CDR3 nucleotides read TGTGCCAGCAGCTTAGCCGGGACAGTCTACGAGCAGTACTTC.